The sequence of this TCR beta chain was determined in a study of post-analysis software for immune sequencing data. Overall study: Several disease courses (relapsing-remitting, secondary progressive and progressive-relapsing) of multiple sclerosis were included. The study, taken as a whole, reports: Normalized Chao1 diversity was significantly reduced in patients versus controls. TRBV segments more frequent in patients than in controls numbered about 5 and included TRBV5-6, TRBV5-1 and TRBV20-1.

Details on this clonotype: Its antigen is still unknown.

Every TCR beta cDNA library bore unique molecular identifiers. MiXCR was run by TCRdb on the PCR reads, yielding one entry per CDR3 protein. There are about 460,000 distinct CDR3 sequences in the sample; around 40% occur only once, and about 12% lies in the top ten. The CDR3 contains 14 residues. Germline CDR1 SNHLY, CDR2 FYNNEI. V was clipped by 7 bases and J by 0 bases; unmatched bases: 3. V gene TRBV2 combines with J gene TRBJ2-1; 7 bases align to TRBD1. The sequencing sample was made of blood. This TCR was recovered from a girl under 18 with multiple sclerosis. CDR3 sequence (DNA): TGTGCCAGCAAAAACAGGGGCTCCTACAATGAGCAGTTCTTC. Amino acid sequence: CASKNRGSYNEQFF.